A selection of T cell receptor beta chains follows, all from one sample in a study of T cell responses to AZD1222 COVID-19 vaccine. Some clones are missing from TCRdb's copy, which holds only in-frame ones; the method was immunoSEQ multiplex PCR. Here the sample spans about 180,000 clones, about 93% being singletons. The sequenced sample was peripheral blood, obtained 28 days after the second AZD1222 dose. The source of these receptors is an adult who received the AZD1222 COVID-19 vaccine. The CDR3 runs from the conserved cysteine through the conserved F or W. A D gene is named only where the DNA matches it firmly. Only part of the rows carry a size: once, few, many, or a class if the clone is expanded.

size	V	D	J	CDR3	DNA
-	TRBV19	-	TRBJ1-3	CASSRLVRNTIYF	TGTGCCAGTAGTCGGCTCGTTAGAAACACCATATATTTT
-	TRBV5-5	-	TRBJ1-1	CASSLFGTEAFF	TGTGCCAGCAGTCTTTTCGGCACTGAAGCTTTCTTT
-	TRBV11-2	TRBD1	TRBJ1-6	CASSRGQGANNSPLHF	TGTGCCAGCAGCCGCGGACAGGGGGCTAATAATTCACCCCTCCACTTT
-	TRBV6-5	TRBD1	TRBJ2-7	CASSYRGQGGEQYF	TGTGCCAGCAGTTACCGGGGACAGGGGGGCGAGCAGTACTTC
-	TRBV3-1/TRBV3-2	TRBD2	TRBJ2-7	CASSLRTSGISYEQYF	TGTGCCAGCAGCCTAAGGACTAGCGGGATCTCCTACGAGCAGTACTTC
-	TRBV4-3	TRBD1	TRBJ1-2	CASSRDGTGDGYTF	TGCGCCAGCAGCCGCGACGGGACAGGGGATGGCTACACCTTC
-	TRBV5-1	TRBD1	TRBJ2-1	CASSLDRGSYNEQFF	TGCGCCAGCAGCTTGGACAGGGGCTCCTACAATGAGCAGTTCTTC
-	TRBV6-5	TRBD1	TRBJ1-1	CALKRGQLEAFF	TGTGCCCTAAAAAGGGGACAGCTCGAAGCTTTCTTT
-	TRBV29-1	TRBD1	TRBJ2-5	CSVGTAQETQYF	TGCAGCGTAGGGACAGCCCAAGAGACCCAGTACTTC
once	TRBV5-5	-	TRBJ2-7	CASSEHGSGQYF	TGTGCCAGCAGCGAGCATGGGAGCGGGCAGTACTTC
-	TRBV11-3	TRBD2	TRBJ2-2	CASSRRLAGGPTGELFF	TGTGCCAGCAGCCGGCGTCTAGCGGGGGGGCCAACCGGGGAGCTGTTTTTT
-	TRBV5-8	-	TRBJ1-2	CASSPFYGTADRRDGYTF	TGTGCCAGCAGCCCCTTTTACGGTACTGCTGACAGACGGGATGGCTACACCTTC
-	TRBV4-1	-	TRBJ1-6	CASSLPDNSPLHF	TGCGCCAGCAGCCTTCCCGATAATTCACCCCTCCACTTT
-	TRBV18	-	TRBJ1-2	CASSPSARGQDYGYTF	TGTGCCAGCTCACCTTCAGCACGGGGCCAGGACTATGGCTACACCTTC
-	TRBV5-6	TRBD1	TRBJ2-7	CASSLGTVPYEQYF	TGTGCCAGCAGCCTCGGGACAGTTCCTTACGAGCAGTACTTC
-	TRBV18	-	TRBJ2-1	CASSPPNAAYNEQFF	TGTGCCAGCTCACCACCCAACGCGGCCTACAATGAGCAGTTCTTC
-	TRBV30	-	TRBJ1-4	CAWSAGVEKLFF	TGTGCCTGGAGTGCGGGGGTTGAAAAACTGTTTTTT
-	TRBV6-5	-	TRBJ1-5	CASSYAGGDQPQHF	TGTGCCAGCAGTTACGCGGGGGGGGATCAGCCCCAGCATTTT
-	TRBV4-1	-	TRBJ1-1	CASSQAEGWEAFF	TGCGCCAGCAGCCAAGCCGAGGGATGGGAAGCTTTCTTT
-	TRBV11-3	TRBD2	TRBJ2-3	CASSWGTTSGRTDTQYF	TGTGCCAGCAGCTGGGGAACGACTAGCGGGAGGACAGATACGCAGTATTTT
-	TRBV24-1	-	TRBJ2-1	CATSDTTSEQFF	TGTGCCACCAGTGATACAACAAGTGAGCAGTTCTTC
-	TRBV11-2	-	TRBJ1-4	CASSLGNGVGEKLFF	TGTGCCAGCAGCTTAGGAAACGGGGTGGGTGAAAAACTGTTTTTT
-	TRBV5-6	-	TRBJ1-6	CASSLGRNSPLHF	TGTGCCAGCAGCTTGGGACGCAATTCACCCCTCCACTTT
-	TRBV2	TRBD1	TRBJ2-3	CASSWDRGPDTQYF	TGTGCCAGCTCGTGGGACAGGGGGCCAGATACGCAGTATTTT
-	TRBV19	TRBD2	TRBJ2-1	CATGWGLAGSNEQFF	TGTGCCACCGGCTGGGGACTAGCGGGTTCCAATGAGCAGTTCTTC
few	TRBV3-1/TRBV3-2	TRBD1	TRBJ2-7	CASSQEGQGFYEQYF	TGTGCCAGCAGCCAAGAGGGACAGGGTTTCTACGAGCAGTACTTC
-	TRBV4-3	-	TRBJ2-2	CASSQGVGSSGELFF	TGCGCCAGCAGCCAAGGAGTGGGGTCTTCCGGGGAGCTGTTTTTT
-	TRBV3-1/TRBV3-2	-	TRBJ1-6	CASMGLDSPLHF	TGTGCCAGCATGGGCCTAGATTCACCCCTCCACTTT
-	TRBV11-3	-	TRBJ2-1	CASSLKGHSYNEQFF	TGTGCCAGCAGCTTAAAGGGGCACTCCTACAATGAGCAGTTCTTC
-	TRBV11-2	-	TRBJ2-3	CASSLSWTEEDTQYF	TGTGCCAGCAGCTTATCTTGGACGGAAGAAGATACGCAGTATTTT
-	TRBV12-3/TRBV12-4	-	TRBJ2-7	CASSSERVYEQYF	TGTGCCAGCAGTTCTGAACGGGTCTACGAGCAGTACTTC
-	TRBV7-6	-	TRBJ1-4	CASSFIYNGNEKLFF	TGTGCCAGCAGCTTCATATACAACGGTAATGAAAAACTGTTTTTT
-	TRBV18	TRBD1	TRBJ1-2	CASSPAGTGRDGYTF	TGTGCCAGCTCACCGGCCGGGACAGGGCGAGATGGCTACACCTTC
-	TRBV14	TRBD1	TRBJ2-2	CASSQITGGTGELFF	TGTGCCAGCAGCCAAATTACAGGGGGCACCGGGGAGCTGTTTTTT
-	TRBV2	-	TRBJ2-3	CASKEWGTDTQYF	TGTGCCAGCAAGGAGTGGGGCACAGATACGCAGTATTTT
once	TRBV2	-	TRBJ1-2	CASSDQPRGLYGYTF	TGTGCCAGCAGTGACCAGCCCAGAGGCCTCTATGGCTACACCTTC
-	TRBV10-3	-	TRBJ1-2	CAISERAAGYGYTF	TGTGCCATCAGTGAGAGGGCAGCGGGCTATGGCTACACCTTC
-	TRBV10-3	TRBD1	TRBJ2-7	CAISESRGGSEYF	TGTGCCATCAGTGAGTCAAGAGGGGGCTCTGAGTACTTC
-	TRBV18	TRBD1	TRBJ2-2	CASSPGQGLTGELFF	TGTGCCAGCTCACCGGGACAGGGACTCACCGGGGAGCTGTTTTTT
-	TRBV6-5	TRBD1	TRBJ1-3	CASRPTGDGNTIYF	TGTGCCAGCAGGCCGACAGGGGACGGAAACACCATATATTTT
-	TRBV5-4	-	TRBJ1-2	CAWEDRLYGYTF	TGTGCCTGGGAGGACAGACTTTATGGCTACACCTTC
-	TRBV18	TRBD1	TRBJ1-2	CASSPMTGAGGGYTF	TGTGCCAGCTCACCTATGACAGGGGCTGGAGGTGGCTACACCTTC
-	TRBV10-3	TRBD2	TRBJ2-7	CAISDWSGSPYEQYF	TGTGCCATCAGTGACTGGAGCGGGAGTCCCTACGAGCAGTACTTC
-	TRBV27	-	TRBJ1-2	CASRGGPHGYTF	TGTGCCAGCCGCGGGGGGCCCCATGGCTACACCTTC
-	TRBV7-2	-	TRBJ1-1	CASSSRASGEAFF	TGTGCCAGCAGCTCCAGGGCCTCTGGTGAAGCTTTCTTT
-	TRBV10-3	-	TRBJ2-2	CAISESRGAGELFF	TGTGCCATCAGTGAGTCGAGGGGGGCCGGGGAGCTGTTTTTT
-	TRBV30	TRBD1	TRBJ2-7	CAWSVLLRDRSYEQYF	TGTGCCTGGAGTGTACTTCTTCGGGACAGGAGCTACGAGCAGTACTTC
-	TRBV3-1/TRBV3-2	TRBD1	TRBJ2-2	CASSHHMGTGVNTGELFF	TGTGCCAGCAGCCACCATATGGGGACAGGAGTGAACACCGGGGAGCTGTTTTTT
once	TRBV5-1	TRBD1	TRBJ1-4	CASSQQGSTNEKLFF	TGCGCCAGCAGTCAACAGGGGTCAACTAATGAAAAACTGTTTTTT
-	TRBV9	-	TRBJ2-3	CASSFRGGPSDTQYF	TGTGCCAGCAGCTTCCGAGGGGGGCCGTCAGATACGCAGTATTTT
-	TRBV10-3	-	TRBJ2-3	CAISPGDSTDTQYF	TGTGCCATCAGCCCCGGGGATAGCACAGATACGCAGTATTTT
-	TRBV24-1	-	TRBJ2-5	CATSDSGNRRGMTQYF	TGTGCCACCAGTGATTCCGGGAATAGGAGAGGAATGACCCAGTACTTC
-	TRBV28	-	TRBJ1-2	CASSFLDGTSMEIGYTF	TGTGCCAGCAGTTTCCTAGACGGAACCTCGATGGAGATAGGCTACACCTTC
-	TRBV15	-	TRBJ2-7	CATSRDPESYEQYF	TGTGCCACCAGCAGAGATCCGGAGTCCTACGAGCAGTACTTC
-	TRBV2	-	TRBJ2-3	CASSDQDNQEYF	TGTGCCAGCAGTGACCAGGACAACCAGGAGTATTTT